This T cell receptor beta chain emerged from a study of CD8 T cells in Susac syndrome. About the study: The Susac syndrome patients that were sequenced included five or six with active disease and fewer than 10 in remission.

The authors reverse transcribed about 0.45 to 1 ug RNA with random hexamers. Using its own MiXCR run on the immunoSEQ multiplex PCR reads, TCRdb lists one record per CDR3 protein. The sample shows about 100,000 distinct CDR3 sequences, 95% of them seen only once. Study results and limitations: Some 15 Susac-specific public clones were found in total CD8+ repertoires and roughly five in CD8+ TEMRA repertoires.

In regard to this clonotype: What it binds is not known.

TCR beta sequences were obtained from blood CD8+ and CD4+ T cells. Fulfillment of recently defined diagnostic criteria for definite or probable disease was shown by the patients with Susac syndrome. This TCR derives from a human donor with Susac syndrome. Sequenced: CD8+ T cells from PBMCs.

Written as DNA, the CDR3 is TGTGCCAGCAGTAGGGGGGCAGGGGAGACCCAGTACTTC. Translated: CASSRGAGETQYF. The gene calls are TRBV28 and TRBJ2-5; D is possibly TRBD1 or TRBD2 (6 bases each). V lost 5 bases and J 5 bases, leaving 12 bases between the germline ends. The length of the CDR3 is 13 residues. Looked up from germline, CDR1 is MDHEN and CDR2 is SYDVKM.